Reported below is one TCR beta chain. Its specificity is not known. The sample comes from a study of vaccination and CD4 T cells after COVID-19. Sample treatment: approximately nine-day PBMC culture with coronavirus spike peptide pools or control peptides (ViraFEST assay). Per the germline V gene, CDR1 is LNHDA and CDR2 is SQIVND (reference sequence). This CDR3 is 15 amino acids long. Trimming shortened V by 6 bases and J by 0 bases, and 12 bases separated the two germline ends. An Oncomine TCR Beta short-read assay was used to sequence the DNA from cultured CD4+ T cells. TCRdb re-derived calls from the PCR reads in MiXCR, one entry per CDR3 protein. This repertoire shows about 8,900 distinct CDR3 sequences, over 30% found once; its top ten account for 16%.

This clonotype was obtained from a human donor who had recovered from COVID-19. The sequencing sample was made of CD4+ T cells from blood, cultured in vitro. This sequence joins TRBV19 and TRBJ1-3; possible D gene TRBD1, 6 bases. The CDR3: CASSSGELSGNTIYF. As DNA, the CDR3 is TGTGCCAGTAGCTCAGGGGAACTCTCTGGAAACACCATATATTTT.